These T cell receptor beta chains were read from a single sample in a study of shared T cell receptors in the human thymus. The data were produced by immunoSEQ multiplex PCR, yet TCRdb's version contains in-frame clones alone and is incomplete. The sample consists of hundreds of thousands of clones, approximately 78% of them appearing once. This same sample was also part of a study on human thymus T cells.

Sample: thymocytes. The receptors shown here come from a boy younger than two with a congenital heart defect. The CDR3 runs from the conserved cysteine through the conserved F or W. Each record gives: J gene, D gene, clone size, V gene, CDR3 DNA, CDR3 protein. D genes are given only for firm matches. The size of a clone is reported for some rows only, either as once, few or many, or as a class for expanded clones.

TRBJ1-1 | - | - | TRBV28 | TGTGCCAGCAGTTCTTGGACAGAAAACACTGAAGCTTTCTTT | CASSSWTENTEAFF
TRBJ1-2 | TRBD1 | - | TRBV14 | TGTGCCAGCAGCTGGGACAGTGACTATGGCTACACCTTC | CASSWDSDYGYTF
TRBJ2-1 | - | - | TRBV15 | TGTGCCACCAGCAGAGATCAGGATGCAAGGACTACATCCTACAATGAGCAGTTCTTC | CATSRDQDARTTSYNEQFF
TRBJ2-2 | - | once | TRBV4-1 | TGCGCCAGCAGCCAGCAGGTGTCGTTCAGGGGAAGGACCGGGGAGCTGTTTTTT | CASSQQVSFRGRTGELFF
TRBJ2-4 | - | - | TRBV5-8 | TGTGCCAGCAGCTTAGAGGGCCCCTTAGCCAAAAACATTCAGTACTTC | CASSLEGPLAKNIQYF
TRBJ1-2 | - | - | TRBV7-8 | TGTGCCAGCAGCCCCGGACCGACAGAGACTGACTATGGCTACACCTTC | CASSPGPTETDYGYTF
TRBJ1-4 | - | - | TRBV28 | TGTGCCAGCAGTCCAAAGGGAGACTTTTATGAAAAACTGTTTTTT | CASSPKGDFYEKLFF
TRBJ2-7 | - | - | TRBV4-2 | TGTGCCAGCAGCTCAAGGTGGCCGGAGGATCCCTTGGAAGAGCAGTACTTC | CASSSRWPEDPLEEQYF
TRBJ2-3 | TRBD1 | - | TRBV29-1 | TGCAGCCTCCCGACAGGGGAAAAGGGTGATACGCAGTATTTT | CSLPTGEKGDTQYF
TRBJ1-3 | - | - | TRBV7-9 | TGTGCCAGCAGCCTTGGACAGAGCTCTGGAAACACCATATATTTT | CASSLGQSSGNTIYF
TRBJ1-2 | TRBD1 | - | TRBV7-9 | TGTGCCAGCAGCTTGGCGGGGACAGGGGATGGCTACACCTTC | CASSLAGTGDGYTF